Listed below are T cell receptor beta chains from one sample, sequenced in a study of shared clonotypes between healthy human individuals. Clones were sequenced by immunoSEQ multiplex PCR, and TCRdb holds only the in-frame ones, with some missing. The top ten clones hold roughly 1.4% of a sample with roughly 1 million clones, approximately 76% of them seen once. Material: memory CD4+ T cells sorted from blood. Source of these receptors: a man aged 18-30 years in good health. Each CDR3 is given with its conserved first and last residue. A D gene is named only where the DNA matches it firmly. The size of a clone is reported for some rows only, either as once, few or many, or as a class for expanded clones.

size	V	J	D	DNA	CDR3
-	TRBV6-1	TRBJ1-3	-	TGTGCCAGCAGTATAACACCCTTCTCTGGAAACACCATATATTTT	CASSITPFSGNTIYF
-	TRBV7-3	TRBJ1-1	-	TGTGCCAGCAGCTTAGGGGATTTTTTTAATGAGGACACTGAAGCTTTCTTT	CASSLGDFFNEDTEAFF
-	TRBV6-5	TRBJ2-1	-	TGTGCCAGCAGCCATCGAAGTGATGAGCAGTTCTTC	CASSHRSDEQFF
once	TRBV6-6	TRBJ1-3	-	TGTGCCAGCAGCCACGAAGGGGGCTCTGGAAACACCATATATTTT	CASSHEGGSGNTIYF
-	TRBV27	TRBJ2-2	-	TGTGCCAGCAGCAATGCGGGTAACGGGGAGCTGTTTTTT	CASSNAGNGELFF
-	TRBV28	TRBJ1-1	-	TGTGCCAGCAGTCAGGACGGAGGAAGGATGAACACTGAAGCTTTCTTT	CASSQDGGRMNTEAFF
-	TRBV12-5	TRBJ2-7	TRBD2	TGTGCTAGTGGTTTGGGTAGCGGGAGAGGCGAGCAGTACTTC	CASGLGSGRGEQYF
-	TRBV15	TRBJ1-4	-	TGTGCCACCAGCAGGGATCGGGGGCGGAAAGATGAAAAACTGTTTTTT	CATSRDRGRKDEKLFF
-	TRBV27	TRBJ2-6	-	TGTGCCAGCAGCTCTTCTGGGGCCAACGTCCTGACTTTC	CASSSSGANVLTF
-	TRBV10-1	TRBJ2-1	-	TGCGCCAGCAGTGAGGGTCAGCCCCGGACCAAATTCTTC	CASSEGQPRTKFF
-	TRBV10-2	TRBJ2-3	-	TGCGCCAGCAAGTTCGGGGGGCAATCGGCAGATACGCAGTATTTT	CASKFGGQSADTQYF
-	TRBV2	TRBJ1-6	TRBD1	TGTGCCAGCAGTGAATGGCAGGGGGATTCACCCCTCCACTTT	CASSEWQGDSPLHF
once	TRBV14	TRBJ2-7	-	TGTGCCAGCAGCCACCACATTTCACTACGGCAGTACTTC	CASSHHISLRQYF
-	TRBV19	TRBJ2-2	-	TGTGCCAGTCAGGCCCAGGGCACCGGGGAGCTGTTTTTT	CASQAQGTGELFF
-	TRBV7-9	TRBJ2-6	-	TGTGCCAGCAGCTATCAGGCCAACTCTGGGGCCAACGTCCTGACTTTC	CASSYQANSGANVLTF
-	TRBV18	TRBJ1-4	TRBD1	TGTGCCAGCTCACGACAGGGGGCATTTGAAAAACTGTTTTTT	CASSRQGAFEKLFF
-	TRBV13	TRBJ2-7	TRBD2	TGTGCCAGCAGCTCGCAGTCGGCGGGGGGCTACGAGCAGTACTTC	CASSSQSAGGYEQYF
-	TRBV5-4	TRBJ1-2	-	TGTGCCAGCAGCCCAGCGGACAGCCCATTAAGTCGTCGCTACACCTTC	CASSPADSPLSRRYTF
once	TRBV18	TRBJ2-7	TRBD1	TGTGCCAGCTCGGCCGGGACAGGGACCTACGAGCAGTACTTC	CASSAGTGTYEQYF
-	TRBV11-2	TRBJ2-1	TRBD2	TGTGCCAGCAGCCAAGCTGGCGGGAGCCGAAATGAGCAGTTCTTC	CASSQAGGSRNEQFF
-	TRBV2	TRBJ1-1	-	TGTGCCAGCAGTGAGTCCAGGGTCAATGTCCGCAAAGTGGCTTTCTTT	CASSESRVNVRKVAFF
-	TRBV21-1	TRBJ2-5	-	TGTGCCAGCAGCAGGGACAGTCCCGGGGAGACCCAGTACTTC	CASSRDSPGETQYF
-	TRBV5-1	TRBJ1-1	TRBD1	TGCGCCAGCAGCAAGGACAGGGGGAACACTGAAGCTTTCTTT	CASSKDRGNTEAFF
-	TRBV28	TRBJ1-6	-	TGTGCCAGCAGCCCCGCCCAGGCAGGGGCTAATTCACCCCTCCACTTT	CASSPAQAGANSPLHF
-	TRBV5-4	TRBJ1-2	-	TGTGCCAGCAGCTTGGTCAACGCAGGATCCGACTATGGCTACACCTTC	CASSLVNAGSDYGYTF
-	TRBV27	TRBJ2-3	TRBD2	TGTGCCAGCAGTAAAATAGCGGGGGGCGGCGGAGATACGCAGTATTTT	CASSKIAGGGGDTQYF
-	TRBV7-2	TRBJ1-1	-	TGTGCCAGCAGCTTAGCAGGGCCCAACACTGAAGCTTTCTTT	CASSLAGPNTEAFF
-	TRBV9	TRBJ2-4	-	TGTGCCAGCAGCGTAGCAGCAGGGCCCGTGGAGTTTGCCAAAAACATTCAGTACTTC	CASSVAAGPVEFAKNIQYF
-	TRBV5-6	TRBJ2-3	-	TGTGCCAGCAGCTTGGATCCAGTAAGGGGAGATACGCAGTATTTT	CASSLDPVRGDTQYF